This entry concerns a single TCR beta chain. Antigen: not known. The data were taken from a study of T cell responses to AZD1222 COVID-19 vaccine. Germline V gene lookup returns CDR1 SGHNT and CDR2 YENEEA. The V end was cut by 0 bases, the J end by 0 bases, with 12 bases between. The CDR3 has 18 amino acids. Profiling relied on immunoSEQ multiplex PCR, and the TCRdb table lists in-frame clones only, not all of them. The data hold 75,000 to 100,000 clones, with 80% to 90% observed a single time. General observations from the study: Among the donors, most were white British and more were female, and clonal diversity was possibly underestimated. It was only after the peak T cell response that any repertoires were sampled.

This material consisted of peripheral blood, taken on day 0 of AZD1222 vaccination. This chain connects TRBV11-3 to TRBJ2-6; possibly TRBD1 for D (5 bases). The receptor was derived from an adult in good health. The CDR3 DNA follows: TGTGCCAGCAGCTTAGACACGACAGCTTTCTCTGGGGCCAACGTCCTGACTTTC. Protein product: CASSLDTTAFSGANVLTF.